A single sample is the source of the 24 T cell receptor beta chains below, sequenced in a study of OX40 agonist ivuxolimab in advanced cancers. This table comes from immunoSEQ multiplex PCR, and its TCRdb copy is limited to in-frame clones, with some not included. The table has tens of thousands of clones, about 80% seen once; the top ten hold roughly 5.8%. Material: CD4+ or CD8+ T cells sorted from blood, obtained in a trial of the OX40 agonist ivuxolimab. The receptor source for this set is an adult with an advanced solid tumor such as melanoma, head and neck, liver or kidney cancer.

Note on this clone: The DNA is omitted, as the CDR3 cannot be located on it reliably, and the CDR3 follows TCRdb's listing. The CDR3 reads CASTSGGGTEAFF. V and J are TRBV19 and TRBJ1-1. Ends included, the CDR3 has 13 residues. Germline V gives CDR1 LNHDA, CDR2 SQIVND (reference sequence).

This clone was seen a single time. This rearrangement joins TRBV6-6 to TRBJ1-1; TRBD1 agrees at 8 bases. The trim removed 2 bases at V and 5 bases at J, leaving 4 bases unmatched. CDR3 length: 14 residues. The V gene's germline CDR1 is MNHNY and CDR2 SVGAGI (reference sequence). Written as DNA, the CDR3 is TGTGCCAGCAGTTACGAGGACAGGGTAACTGAAGCTTTCTTT. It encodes CASSYEDRVTEAFF.

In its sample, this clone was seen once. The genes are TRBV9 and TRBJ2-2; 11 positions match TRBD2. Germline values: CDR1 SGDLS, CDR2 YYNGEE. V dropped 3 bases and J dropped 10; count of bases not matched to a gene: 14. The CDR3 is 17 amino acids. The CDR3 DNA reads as TGTGCCAGCAGCGCCGTCATAGCGGGGGGGGCACGTCCGGAGCTGTTTTTT. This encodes CASSAVIAGGARPELFF.

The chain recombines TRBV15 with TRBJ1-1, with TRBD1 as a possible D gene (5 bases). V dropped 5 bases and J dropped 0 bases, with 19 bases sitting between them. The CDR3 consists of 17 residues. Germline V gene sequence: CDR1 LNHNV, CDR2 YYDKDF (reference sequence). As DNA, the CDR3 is TGTGCCACCAGCTCAGATCGTAGGGGACCTATGAACACTGAAGCTTTCTTT. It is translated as CATSSDRRGPMNTEAFF.

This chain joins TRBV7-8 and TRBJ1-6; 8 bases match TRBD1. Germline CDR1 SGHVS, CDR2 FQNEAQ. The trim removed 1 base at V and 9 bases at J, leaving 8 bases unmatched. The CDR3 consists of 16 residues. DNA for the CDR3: TGTGCCAGCAGCTTAGTTCGCGGACAGGGTAGTTCACCCCTCCACTTT. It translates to CASSLVRGQGSSPLHF.

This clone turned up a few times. CDR3 sequence reads: CASSRGTGNQPQHF. In DNA, the CDR3 is TGTGCCAGCAGCCGAGGGACAGGCAATCAGCCCCAGCATTTT. The rearrangement links TRBV7-9 to TRBJ1-5; 7 bases agree with TRBD1. The CDR3 runs 14 residues. The ends lost 5 bases at V and 2 bases at J; junction bases unmatched: 3. Per the germline V gene, CDR1 is SEHNR and CDR2 is FQNEAQ (reference sequence).

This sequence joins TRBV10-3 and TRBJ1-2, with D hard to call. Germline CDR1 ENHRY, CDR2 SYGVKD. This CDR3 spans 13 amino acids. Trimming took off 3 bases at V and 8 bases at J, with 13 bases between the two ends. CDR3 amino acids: CAISEGPGSGYTF. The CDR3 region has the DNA TGTGCCATCAGTGAAGGCCCGGGGAGCGGCTACACCTTC.

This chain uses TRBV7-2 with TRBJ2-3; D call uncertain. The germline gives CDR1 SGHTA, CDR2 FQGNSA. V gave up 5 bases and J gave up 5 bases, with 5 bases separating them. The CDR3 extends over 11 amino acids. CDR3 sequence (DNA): TGTGCCAGCAGCCCGGTAGATACGCAGTATTTT. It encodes CASSPVDTQYF.

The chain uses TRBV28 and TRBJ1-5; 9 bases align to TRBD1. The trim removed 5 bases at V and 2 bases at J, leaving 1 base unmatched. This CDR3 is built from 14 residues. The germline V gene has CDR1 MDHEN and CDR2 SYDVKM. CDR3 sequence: CASSDRGGNQPQHF. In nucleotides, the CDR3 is TGTGCCAGCAGTGACAGGGGGGGCAATCAGCCCCAGCATTTT. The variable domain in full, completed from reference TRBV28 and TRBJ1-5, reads DVKVTQSSRYLVKRTGEKVFLECVQDMDHENMFWYRQDPGLGLRLIYFSYDVKMKEKGDIPEGYSVSREKKERFSLILESASTNQTSMYLCASSDRGGNQPQHFGDGTRLSIL.

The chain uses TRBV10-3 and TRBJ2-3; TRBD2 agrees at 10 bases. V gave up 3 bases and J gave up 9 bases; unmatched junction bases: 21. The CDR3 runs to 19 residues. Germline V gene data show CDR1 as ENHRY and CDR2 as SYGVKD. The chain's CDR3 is CAISDSLAGAPSTKGTQYF. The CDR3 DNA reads TGTGCCATCAGTGATAGTCTAGCGGGAGCGCCCTCCACAAAGGGGACGCAGTATTTT.

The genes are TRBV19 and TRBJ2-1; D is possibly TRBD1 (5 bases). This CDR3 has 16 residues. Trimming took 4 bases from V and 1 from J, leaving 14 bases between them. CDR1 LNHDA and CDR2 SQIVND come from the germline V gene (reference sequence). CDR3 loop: CASSNPQGSSYNEQFF. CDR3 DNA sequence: TGTGCCAGTAGTAACCCCCAGGGTAGTTCCTACAATGAGCAGTTCTTC.

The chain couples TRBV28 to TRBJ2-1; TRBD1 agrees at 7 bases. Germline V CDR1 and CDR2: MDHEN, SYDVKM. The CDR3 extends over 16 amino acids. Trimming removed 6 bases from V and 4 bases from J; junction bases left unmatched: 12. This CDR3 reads CASSPTRDRVYNEQFF. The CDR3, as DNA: TGTGCCAGCAGCCCTACCAGGGACAGAGTGTACAATGAGCAGTTCTTC.

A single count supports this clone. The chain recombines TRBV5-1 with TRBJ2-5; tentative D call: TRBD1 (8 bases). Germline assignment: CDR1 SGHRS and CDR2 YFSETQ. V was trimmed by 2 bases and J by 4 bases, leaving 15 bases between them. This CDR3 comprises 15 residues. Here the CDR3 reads CASSFNTGGAETQYF. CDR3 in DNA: TGCGCCAGCAGCTTTAACACAGGGGGGGCAGAGACCCAGTACTTC.

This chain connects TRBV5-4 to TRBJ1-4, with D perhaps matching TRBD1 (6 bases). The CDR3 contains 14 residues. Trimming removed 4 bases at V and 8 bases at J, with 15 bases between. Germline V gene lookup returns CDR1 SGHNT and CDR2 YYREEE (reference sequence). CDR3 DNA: TGTGCCAGCAGCCGGGGGGGGCACCCAGAAAAACTGTTTTTT. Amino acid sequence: CASSRGGHPEKLFF.

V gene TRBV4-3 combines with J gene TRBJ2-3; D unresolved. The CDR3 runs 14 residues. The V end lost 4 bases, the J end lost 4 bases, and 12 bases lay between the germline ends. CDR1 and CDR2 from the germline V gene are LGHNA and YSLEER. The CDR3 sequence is CASSRLSASDTQYF. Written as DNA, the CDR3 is TGCGCCAGCAGCCGTCTTTCGGCGTCAGATACGCAGTATTTT.

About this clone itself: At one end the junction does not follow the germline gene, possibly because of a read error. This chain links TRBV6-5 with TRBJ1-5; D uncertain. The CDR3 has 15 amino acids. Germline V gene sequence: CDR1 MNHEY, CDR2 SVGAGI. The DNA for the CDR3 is TGTGCCATCAGTGTCGGAGAGTATAGCAATCAGCCCCAGCATTTT. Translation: CAISVGEYSNQPQHF.

CDR3 coding DNA: TGTGCCAGCAGTGCGGACACGTCAGGTAGCTATGGCTACACCTTC. This sequence encodes CASSADTSGSYGYTF. The chain uses TRBV28 and TRBJ1-2; tentative D call: TRBD1 (5 bases). V lost 5 bases and J lost 4, with 17 bases in between. From germline, CDR1 is MDHEN and CDR2 SYDVKM. The length of the CDR3 is 15 residues.

The CDR3 spells CASSSPTGRGNEQFF. The DNA for the CDR3 is TGTGCCAGCAGCTCCCCTACCGGGAGGGGAAATGAGCAGTTCTTC. J is TRBJ2-1 and V is TRBV7-8, with 8 bases that match TRBD2. With V trimmed by 4 bases and J by 7 bases, 9 bases remained unmatched. The germline V gene encodes CDR1 SGHVS and CDR2 FQNEAQ. The CDR3 contains 15 residues.

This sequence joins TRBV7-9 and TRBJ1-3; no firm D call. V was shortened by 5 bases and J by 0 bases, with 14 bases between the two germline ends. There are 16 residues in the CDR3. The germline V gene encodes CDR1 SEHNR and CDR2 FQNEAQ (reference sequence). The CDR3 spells CASSRTTGYSGNTIYF. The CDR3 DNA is TGTGCCAGCAGCCGAACCACGGGTTACTCTGGAAACACCATATATTTT.

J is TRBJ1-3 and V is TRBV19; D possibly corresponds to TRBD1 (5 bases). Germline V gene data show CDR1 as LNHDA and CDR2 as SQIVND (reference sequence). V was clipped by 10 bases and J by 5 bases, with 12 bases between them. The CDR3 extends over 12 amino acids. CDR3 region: CATETDRNTIYF. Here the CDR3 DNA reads TGTGCCACTGAGACAGACAGAAACACCATATATTTT.

This CDR3 is CASSSSGTGSGNTIYF. The CDR3 DNA is TGCGCCAGCAGCTCTTCCGGGACAGGCTCTGGAAACACCATATATTTT. The chain recombines TRBV5-1 with TRBJ1-3, with 8 bases fitting TRBD1. This CDR3 is 16 amino acids long. Per the germline V gene, CDR1 is SGHRS and CDR2 is YFSETQ. V lost 3 bases, J lost 0 bases, and 5 bases stayed unmatched.

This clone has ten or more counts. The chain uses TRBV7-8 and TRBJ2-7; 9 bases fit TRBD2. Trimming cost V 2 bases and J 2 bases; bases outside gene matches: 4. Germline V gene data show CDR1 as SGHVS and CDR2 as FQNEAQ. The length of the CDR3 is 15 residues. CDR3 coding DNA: TGTGCCAGCAGCTTAAGGGCGGGAGGGCCCTACGAGCAGTACTTC. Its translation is CASSLRAGGPYEQYF.

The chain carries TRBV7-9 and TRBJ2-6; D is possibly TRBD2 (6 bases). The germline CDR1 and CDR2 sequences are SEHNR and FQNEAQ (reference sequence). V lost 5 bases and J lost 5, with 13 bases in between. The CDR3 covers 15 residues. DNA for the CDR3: TGTGCCAGCAGCCCTTACAGCGGGCGGGCCAACGTCCTGACTTTC. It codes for CASSPYSGRANVLTF.

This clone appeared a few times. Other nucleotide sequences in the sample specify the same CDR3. The CDR3 nucleotides read TGCGCCAGCAGCCAAGAGAGGACAGGGGGCGACGAGCAGTACTTC. It yields the protein CASSQERTGGDEQYF. The chain uses TRBV4-3 and TRBJ2-7; the match to TRBD1 covers 11 bases. With 0 bases clipped from V and 5 bases from J, the junction kept 3 bases outside the gene matches. This CDR3 region has 15 residues. Germline V CDR1 and CDR2: LGHNA, YSLEER.